This T cell receptor beta chain is drawn from a study of blood T cell repertoires in COVID-19. The wider study: From the United States, Italy and Spain came samples of acute and convalescent COVID-19. T cells, B-cell-depleted T cells, or PBMCs provided the cDNA or gDNA that served as material.

As processed by the authors: Amplified reference gene primers provided the basis for estimating nucleated cell counts. Libraries were prepared by immunoSEQ multiplex PCR; TCRdb keeps only in-frame clonotypes and omits some of them. V and J calls and clone size are copied from that table; D and trimming were computed from the DNA. The data contain some 150,000 clones, 80% to 90% of them singletons. A few counts support this clone. Trimming shortened V by 2 bases and J by 2 bases, and 12 bases separated the two germline ends. The CDR3 covers 15 residues. Germline V lookup: CDR1 SGHNT, CDR2 YYREEE (reference sequence).

The chain has TRBV5-4 and TRBJ2-3, with D tentatively TRBD1 (6 bases). Material for sequencing was peripheral blood. This clonotype was obtained from a man aged 70-80 years with acute or convalescent COVID-19. Written as DNA, the CDR3 is TGTGCCAGCAGCTTAGGGGGAGACCTCACAGATACGCAGTATTTT. Protein product: CASSLGGDLTDTQYF.